The sequence of this TCR beta chain was determined in a study of T cells in Graves' hyperthyroidism and ophthalmopathy. This clonotype was seen repeatedly, ten times or more. The antigen is unknown. Trimming removed 3 bases from V and 1 base from J, with 10 bases in between. Per the germline V gene, CDR1 is SGDLS and CDR2 is YYNGEE. This CDR3 region has 14 residues. Study-wide findings and caveats: Ophthalmopathy cases were set apart from stable hyperthyroidism by a 13 V-J model.

The CDR3 regions of TCR beta were amplified from RNA transcripts. First-round RT-PCR of the TCR CDR3 relied on the HTBI primer set. TCRdb re-called the multiplex PCR reads through MiXCR, storing one row per CDR3 protein. Of roughly 840,000 distinct CDR3 sequences listed, 38% are singletons. This receptor was taken from a man younger than 35 with Graves' hyperthyroidism. The sample consisted of blood. The rearrangement uses TRBV9 and TRBJ1-1; D gene uncertain. This chain's CDR3 is CASSAQSKNTEAFF. For the CDR3, the DNA is TGTGCCAGCAGCGCTCAGTCGAAGAACACTGAAGCTTTCTTT.